This T cell receptor beta chain originates from a study of regulatory T cells in long-lasting Graves disease. At the level of the study: Persistence in Graves' disease required over 5 years of antithyroid drugs plus positive TSH receptor antibodies. General study results and limits: Persistent disease was associated with favored TRBV28 usage and with favored use of TRBJ1-2 and TRBJ2-5. Limited sample numbers may have lowered accuracy.

Construction of the TCR beta libraries employed iRepertoire HTBI primers in conjunction with Arm-PCR of CDR3 regions. TCRdb reprocessed the multiplex PCR reads with MiXCR, giving one entry per CDR3 protein. The table lists a few hundred thousand distinct CDR3 sequences, around 22% of them singletons. This clonotype was counted ten times or more. What it binds is not known. The trim removed 5 bases at V and 4 bases at J, leaving 5 bases unmatched. The CDR3 is made up of 13 amino acids. Described time point: persistent/refractory GD, antithyroid drugs over 5 years with positive TRAb. There was RNA extracted from PBMCs, and the TCR library was made from it. Criteria from the American Thyroid Association guidelines were applied to diagnose Graves' disease.

The chain links TRBV12-3 or TRBV12-4 to TRBJ2-7; 7 nucleotides match TRBD1. This TCR was recovered from a female donor with Graves disease. The starting material was peripheral blood mononuclear cells (PBMCs), obtained when the disease was refractory, from a patient treated with antithyroid drugs. As DNA, the CDR3 is TGTGCCAGCAGTCGCAAACAGGGGTACGAGCAGTACTTC. This encodes CASSRKQGYEQYF.